A selection of T cell receptor beta chains follows, all from one sample in a study of response to subunit inactivated influenza vaccine. One entry per CDR3 protein results from TCRdb running MiXCR on the RT-PCR reads. This sample has about 700,000 distinct CDR3 sequences; approximately 15% occur once, and the top ten carry 6.5% to 8.5%. This specimen was PBMCs from blood, taken 14 to 15 days before vaccination. Receptors originate from a man in his fifties who received an inactivated influenza vaccine. CDR3s include the opening cysteine and the closing phenylalanine or tryptophan. Fields, in order: J gene, clone size, D gene, V gene, CDR3 protein, CDR3 DNA. The D gene is left open where the match is weak. A row's size may be missing; if present it is once, few, many or a size class.

TRBJ2-2	few	NA	TRBV3-1	CASSQEPGELFF	TGTGCCAGCAGCCAAGAACCCGGGGAGCTGTTTTTT
TRBJ2-7	NA	NA	TRBV20-1	CSPRPLPQAYEQYF	TGCAGTCCTAGACCCCTCCCCCAGGCCTACGAGCAGTACTTC
TRBJ2-5	NA	NA	TRBV20-1	CSARDGGLQGAGTQYF	TGCAGTGCTAGAGATGGGGGGTTGCAAGGGGCCGGGACCCAGTACTTC
TRBJ1-6	few	NA	TRBV6-5	CASSYSVGGPSPLHF	TGTGCCAGCAGTTACTCGGTGGGGGGCCCTTCACCCCTCCACTTT
TRBJ1-2	NA	TRBD1	TRBV5-1	CASSQSGTDYGYTF	TGCGCCAGCAGCCAGTCCGGGACAGATTATGGCTACACCTTC
TRBJ2-7	few	NA	TRBV7-8	CASSLGLRSYEQYF	TGTGCCAGCAGCCTCGGACTGAGATCCTACGAGCAGTACTTC
TRBJ1-2	few	NA	TRBV5-4	CASSLGGSIYGYTF	TGTGCCAGCAGCTTGGGGGGGAGCATTTATGGCTACACCTTC
TRBJ1-5	many	TRBD1	TRBV28	CASRRQGISNQPQHF	TGTGCCAGCAGGCGACAGGGTATAAGCAATCAGCCCCAGCATTTT
TRBJ1-4	few	NA	TRBV20-1	CSAREGDFNEKLFF	TGCAGTGCTAGAGAGGGCGACTTTAATGAAAAACTGTTTTTT
TRBJ2-1	NA	TRBD2	TRBV6-4	CASRGTSGSSLFF	TGTGCCAGCAGAGGGACTAGCGGGAGTAGTCTGTTCTTC
TRBJ1-2	few	NA	TRBV4-1	CASSLEGRRIYGYTF	TGCGCCAGCAGCCTCGAGGGCAGACGAATCTATGGCTACACCTTC
TRBJ2-5	NA	NA	TRBV28	CASRGAGWSVDKETQYF	TGTGCCAGCAGAGGAGCGGGTTGGTCGGTGGATAAAGAGACCCAGTACTTC
TRBJ2-3	many	NA	TRBV7-9	CASSLHSTDTQYF	TGTGCCAGCAGCCTCCACAGCACAGATACGCAGTATTTT
TRBJ1-2	NA	NA	TRBV20-1	CSDVGPRGYTF	TGCAGTGACGTGGGGCCGCGAGGCTACACCTTC
TRBJ1-2	few	NA	TRBV7-9	CASSPARNLNYGYTF	TGTGCCAGCAGCCCCGCACGGAACCTTAACTATGGCTACACCTTC
TRBJ2-5	many	TRBD1	TRBV18	CASSRTGEQETQYF	TGTGCCAGCTCACGGACAGGGGAACAAGAGACCCAGTACTTC
TRBJ2-3	NA	TRBD2	TRBV24-1	CATSDLDFGTTTRTQYF	TGTGCCACCAGTGATTTGGACTTCGGGACTACAACACGAACGCAGTATTTT
TRBJ2-7	many	TRBD1	TRBV6-2/TRBV6-3	CASTGTDHTTNYEQYF	TGTGCCAGCACCGGGACAGACCATACTACGAACTACGAGCAGTACTTC
TRBJ2-7	NA	TRBD1	TRBV7-2	CASSPNRGEQYF	TGTGCCAGCAGCCCCAACAGGGGCGAGCAGTACTTC
TRBJ1-2	NA	NA	TRBV4-2	CASSQDLATPNYGYTF	TGTGCCAGCAGCCAAGACCTTGCGACGCCTAACTATGGCTACACCTTC
TRBJ2-3	NA	NA	TRBV25-1	CASSVSFSDTQYF	TGTGCCAGCAGTGTAAGCTTTTCGGATACGCAGTATTTT
TRBJ1-5	few	NA	TRBV20-1	CSASHQVYSNQPQHF	TGCAGTGCTAGTCACCAGGTATATAGCAATCAGCCCCAGCATTTT
TRBJ2-7	NA	NA	TRBV12-3/TRBV12-4	CASRPPGPKYEQYF	TGTGCCAGCAGACCCCCGGGACCAAAATACGAGCAGTACTTC
TRBJ2-3	few	NA	TRBV7-9	CASKPGTAKTTDTQYF	TGTGCCAGCAAACCCGGGACTGCCAAAACCACAGATACGCAGTATTTT
TRBJ2-5	many	TRBD2	TRBV2	CARGLAGGFHQETQYF	TGTGCCAGGGGACTAGCGGGGGGCTTCCACCAAGAGACCCAGTACTTC
TRBJ2-3	NA	NA	TRBV7-2	CASSRTSFAQYF	TGTGCCAGCAGCCGCACAAGTTTCGCGCAGTATTTT
TRBJ2-2	NA	TRBD1	TRBV5-5	CASSMTGLDTGELFF	TGTGCCAGCAGCATGACAGGGTTAGACACCGGGGAGCTGTTTTTT
TRBJ2-5	few	TRBD1	TRBV7-9	CASSRGTGIRETQYF	TGTGCCAGCAGCCGAGGGACAGGGATTCGAGAGACCCAGTACTTC
TRBJ2-2	NA	NA	TRBV5-1	CASSLQGGLVTGELFF	TGCGCCAGCAGCTTGCAGGGAGGTTTGGTCACCGGGGAGCTGTTTTTT
TRBJ2-7	NA	NA	TRBV20-1	CSARNAFYEQYF	TGCAGTGCACGCAACGCCTTCTACGAGCAGTACTTC
TRBJ2-3	many	NA	TRBV28	CASSLFTDTQYF	TGTGCCAGCAGTTTATTCACAGATACGCAGTATTTT
TRBJ2-5	few	TRBD2	TRBV4-3	CASSQVGGSLMTQYF	TGCGCCAGCAGCCAAGTGGGCGGGAGCTTAATGACCCAGTACTTC
TRBJ2-3	few	NA	TRBV28	CASSFRQGALATDTQYF	TGTGCCAGCAGTTTCCGACAGGGAGCACTAGCAACAGATACGCAGTATTTT
TRBJ2-7	NA	TRBD1	TRBV20-1	CSAREDRVGEQYF	TGCAGTGCTAGAGAGGACAGGGTGGGCGAGCAGTACTTC
TRBJ2-3	few	NA	TRBV20-1	CSAGTGFTDTQYF	TGCAGTGCTGGCACAGGATTTACAGATACGCAGTATTTT
TRBJ2-2	NA	NA	TRBV28	CASSPLRGKNTGELFF	TGTGCCAGCAGTCCCCTCCGGGGGAAGAACACCGGGGAGCTGTTTTTT
TRBJ2-7	few	NA	TRBV28	CASSLRRSSARKQYF	TGTGCCAGCAGTCTCCGACGGTCTAGCGCTCGCAAGCAGTACTTC